These 20 T cell receptor beta chains share one sample of origin, sequenced in a study of shared clonotypes between healthy human individuals. The protocol was immunoSEQ multiplex PCR, while the TCRdb copy is restricted to in-frame clones and leaves out a portion. The data show about 470,000 clones, roughly 77% seen once. The sample consisted of PBMCs. All receptors come from a woman between 35 and 50 years old in good health. Some clones in this sample may be carry-over from other donors' samples.

A few counts support this clone. The chain links TRBV5-5 to TRBJ2-5; D possibly matches TRBD1 or TRBD2 (5 bases each). V shed 8 bases and J shed 5 bases, with 19 bases lying between them. The CDR3 totals 14 residues. Germline values: CDR1 SGHKS, CDR2 YYEKEE (reference sequence). CDR3 sequence (DNA): TGTGCCAGAGCGCCGGGACCCCGGCACGAGACCCAGTACTTC. It encodes CARAPGPRHETQYF.

This clone showed up just a few times. J is TRBJ1-2 and V is TRBV7-2; 7 positions agree with TRBD1. The CDR3 consists of 13 residues. Germline V gives CDR1 SGHTA, CDR2 FQGNSA. J gave up 2 bases and V 6 bases, and 3 bases lay outside the gene matches. The CDR3 sequence is CASRSGQNYGYTF. The CDR3 DNA follows: TGTGCCAGCAGATCGGGACAGAACTATGGCTACACCTTC.

Only a few counts were recorded for this clone. The chain has TRBV7-2 and TRBJ2-7, with D maybe TRBD2 (6 bases). The CDR3 contains 14 residues. Trimming shortened V by 0 bases and J by 5 bases, and 11 bases separated the two germline ends. Germline V CDR1 and CDR2: SGHTA, FQGNSA. The CDR3 is CASSLAAGSHEQYF. CDR3 nucleotide sequence: TGTGCCAGCAGCTTAGCCGCGGGGTCTCACGAGCAGTACTTC.

The chain carries TRBV5-1 and TRBJ1-3; 8 bases line up with TRBD1. The CDR3 spans 15 residues. CDR1 is SGHRS and CDR2 is YFSETQ in the germline V gene. After removal of 5 bases from V and 0 bases from J, the junction contained 4 bases not matched to a gene. The CDR3, as DNA: TGCGCCAGCAGGTCCGGGACAGGCTCTGGAAACACCATATATTTT. It specifies CASRSGTGSGNTIYF.

V is TRBV7-2 and J is TRBJ2-1; TRBD2 is a possible D gene (5 bases). Trimming shortened V by 5 bases and J by 7 bases, and 9 bases separated the two germline ends. This CDR3 region has 12 residues. Germline assignment: CDR1 SGHTA and CDR2 FQGNSA. CDR3: CASSTWENEQFF. The CDR3 nucleotides read TGTGCCAGCAGCACTTGGGAGAATGAGCAGTTCTTC.

This chain connects TRBV28 to TRBJ2-1; D is tentatively TRBD1 or TRBD2 (6 bases each). CDR3 length equals 16 residues. V lost 2 bases to trimming and J lost 5 bases, with 16 bases between them. Germline V gives CDR1 MDHEN, CDR2 SYDVKM. The CDR3 spells CASSLRARGGNNEQFF. In DNA, the CDR3 is TGTGCCAGCAGTTTAAGGGCGCGAGGGGGGAACAATGAGCAGTTCTTC. The full variable domain, completed using reference TRBV28 and TRBJ2-1, is DVKVTQSSRYLVKRTGEKVFLECVQDMDHENMFWYRQDPGLGLRLIYFSYDVKMKEKGDIPEGYSVSREKKERFSLILESASTNQTSMYLCASSLRARGGNNEQFFGPGTRLTVL.

In the case of this clone: The same CDR3 also results from other DNA sequences found in this sample. This chain links TRBV11-2 with TRBJ2-5; no firm D call. Germline CDR1 SGHAT, CDR2 FQNNGV. V lost 3 bases and J 2 bases, leaving 1 base between the germline ends. This CDR3 has 11 residues. Here the CDR3 reads CASSFQETQYF. The CDR3 DNA reads TGTGCCAGCAGCTTTCAAGAGACCCAGTACTTC.

V is TRBV5-1 and J is TRBJ2-2; 7 bases are a match to TRBD2. In germline, CDR1 is SGHRS, CDR2 YFSETQ. V lost 4 bases to trimming and J lost 6 bases; unmatched junction nucleotides: 9. The length of the CDR3 is 15 residues. CDR3 in amino acids: CASSLAAGEPGELFF. The CDR3 nucleotides are TGCGCCAGCAGCCTTGCGGCGGGAGAACCCGGGGAGCTGTTTTTT.

The V and J genes are TRBV9 and TRBJ2-1, with D possibly matching TRBD2 (5 bases). There are 14 residues in the CDR3. From germline, CDR1 is SGDLS and CDR2 YYNGEE. V shed 0 bases and J shed 6 bases, with 10 bases lying between them. Written as DNA, the CDR3 is TGTGCCAGCAGCGTAGATGAGGGTCTCAATGAGCAGTTCTTC. Translating gives CASSVDEGLNEQFF.

For the CDR3, the DNA is TGTGCCAGCAGCAGGTTCCAGGGGGCGGGAGAGACCCAGTACTTC. Its protein product is CASSRFQGAGETQYF. V gene TRBV5-4 combines with J gene TRBJ2-5; TRBD1 matches at 8 bases. CDR3 length equals 15 residues. The germline V gene has CDR1 SGHNT and CDR2 YYREEE (reference sequence). J was trimmed by 4 bases and V by 4 bases; bases with no gene match: 9.

This chain uses TRBV6-5 with TRBJ2-3, with D possibly being TRBD2 (6 bases). This CDR3 has 15 residues. Germline CDR1 reads MNHEY; CDR2 reads SVGAGI. V lost 4 bases to trimming and J lost 1 base, with 12 bases between them. The CDR3 bases are TGTGCCAGCAGTTTCCACGGGGGTCGCACAGATACGCAGTATTTT. Translated, it gives CASSFHGGRTDTQYF.

DNA of the CDR3: TGTGCCAGCAGCTTAGGTCGCCGGGTCTCCTACGAGCAGTACTTC. Amino acids: CASSLGRRVSYEQYF. The chain uses TRBV7-1 and TRBJ2-7, with D unclear. TRBV7-1 is labeled an ORF, and its function is uncertain. The CDR3 sequence is 15 residues long. The V end lost 4 bases, the J end lost 0 bases, and 13 bases lay between the germline ends.

This chain connects TRBV4-3 to TRBJ1-1; the D gene is possibly TRBD1 (5 bases). V was shortened by 2 bases and J by 1 base, with 11 bases between the two germline ends. The CDR3 is 15 amino acids. Germline CDR1 LGHNA, CDR2 YSLEER. The CDR3 reads CASSQLVGGNTEAFF. The CDR3, as DNA: TGCGCCAGCAGCCAACTTGTGGGGGGGAACACTGAAGCTTTCTTT.

This chain connects TRBV4-2 to TRBJ2-1, with 13 bases lining up with TRBD2. The CDR3 consists of 17 residues. The junction had 4 bases not matched to a gene; V was cut back by 1 base and J by 4 bases. CDR1 is LGHNA and CDR2 is YNFKEQ in the germline V gene. The CDR3 here is CASSQGTSGSGYNEQFF. The CDR3, as DNA: TGTGCCAGCAGCCAAGGGACTAGCGGGAGTGGGTACAATGAGCAGTTCTTC.

The chain recombines TRBV6-1 with TRBJ2-7; D is unclear. CDR3 size: 12 residues. Trimming cost V 4 bases and J 3 bases, with 7 bases left between them. Germline V gene sequence: CDR1 MNHNS, CDR2 SASEGT. CDR3 in DNA: TGTGCCAGCAGTGCCAAAGGCTACGAGCAGTACTTC. Its translation is CASSAKGYEQYF.

CDR3 DNA sequence: TGCGCCAGCAGAGACAGACTCGCGAACACCGGGGAGCTGTTTTTT. This gives the protein CASRDRLANTGELFF. The chain has TRBV10-2 and TRBJ2-2; possible D gene TRBD1, 5 bases. V was trimmed by 6 bases and J by 0 bases, leaving 11 bases between them. Germline V CDR1 and CDR2: WSHSY, SAAADI. The CDR3 is 15 residues long.

V and J are TRBV11-2 and TRBJ2-7, with TRBD1 matching 8 bases. J was trimmed by 5 bases and V by 0 bases; bases with no gene match: 3. CDR3 length: 14 amino acids. The germline gives CDR1 SGHAT, CDR2 FQNNGV. For the CDR3, the DNA is TGTGCCAGCAGCTTAGACAGGGGGCGAAACGAGCAGTACTTC. It specifies CASSLDRGRNEQYF. The variable domain in full, completed from reference TRBV11-2 and TRBJ2-7, reads EAGVAQSPRYKIIEKRQSVAFWCNPISGHATLYWYQQILGQGPKLLIQFQNNGVVDDSQLPKDRFSAERLKGVDSTLKIQPAKLEDSAVYLCASSLDRGRNEQYFGPGTRLTVT.

The table lists this clone with a count of one. Here the CDR3 reads CASSPRAIENTIYF. Written as DNA, the CDR3 is TGTGCCAGCAGCCCAAGGGCTATCGAAAACACCATATATTTT. V is TRBV11-3 and J is TRBJ1-3; D gene uncertain. There are 14 residues in the CDR3. Looked up from germline, CDR1 is SGHNT and CDR2 is YENEEA. V was pared by 5 bases and J by 6 bases, with 14 bases between.

The rearrangement uses TRBV30 and TRBJ2-7; 9 positions agree with TRBD1. Trimming at V came to 6 bases and at J to 6 bases, leaving 12 bases not matched to a gene. The CDR3 has 14 amino acids. Germline loops: CDR1 GTSNPN, CDR2 SVGIG (reference sequence). CDR3 sequence (DNA): TGTGCCTGCTCGAGTGGGACAGGGTGGGGCGAGCAGTACTTC. It translates to CACSSGTGWGEQYF.

V usage is TRBV7-6 and J usage is TRBJ2-5; D is perhaps TRBD1 (5 bases). Trimming pared 5 bases from V and 1 base from J, leaving 11 bases between. This CDR3 has 14 amino acids. Germline CDR1 reads SGHVS; CDR2 reads FNYEAQ. The CDR3 DNA reads TGTGCCAGCAGCCCGAGGACACTCCAAGAGACCCAGTACTTC. It is translated as CASSPRTLQETQYF.